Below are 10 T cell receptor beta chains sequenced from a single sample in a study of blood T cell repertoires in COVID-19. Generated by immunoSEQ multiplex PCR, the TCRdb table keeps only in-frame clones and is missing some. Among more than 90,000 clones listed, around 79% were seen once. The sample comprised peripheral blood. Receptor source: a man aged 50 to 59 with acute or convalescent COVID-19.

V usage is TRBV9 and J usage is TRBJ2-7; D is perhaps TRBD2 (6 bases). The CDR3 loop spans 15 amino acids. CDR1 SGDLS and CDR2 YYNGEE come from the germline V gene. V dropped 0 bases and J dropped 2 bases, with 12 bases sitting between them. The CDR3 nucleotides are TGTGCCAGCAGCGTAGTAGATAGCGGTGCCTACGAGCAGTACTTC. This gives the protein CASSVVDSGAYEQYF.

This rearrangement joins TRBV7-2 to TRBJ2-2; the D gene is possibly TRBD2 (5 bases). V was trimmed by 4 bases and J by 5 bases, leaving 23 bases between them. The CDR3 covers 18 residues. Germline lookup yields CDR1 SGHTA and CDR2 FQGNSA. Here the CDR3 reads CASSSQSGGLGETGELFF. In nucleotides, the CDR3 is TGTGCCAGCAGCTCCCAATCTGGAGGTCTCGGGGAGACCGGGGAGCTGTTTTTT.

The chain joins TRBV2 to TRBJ2-7; TRBD2 aligns across 8 bases. Trimming removed 5 bases from V and 0 bases from J; junction bases left unmatched: 6. Germline loops: CDR1 SNHLY, CDR2 FYNNEI. The CDR3 has 15 residues. Here the CDR3 DNA reads TGTGCCAGCAGTTTCAGCGGGGGCCCCTCCTACGAGCAGTACTTC. Translated: CASSFSGGPSYEQYF.

The chain recombines TRBV2 with TRBJ2-3, with D possibly TRBD2 on 5 matching bases. The length of the CDR3 is 14 residues. Trimming left V 6 bases short and J 1 base short, with 11 bases between. The germline V gene encodes CDR1 SNHLY and CDR2 FYNNEI. Here the CDR3 reads CASRFNSGTDTQYF. The CDR3 DNA sequence: TGTGCCAGCAGATTTAATAGCGGCACAGATACGCAGTATTTT.

The chain has TRBV4-1 and TRBJ1-1; 10 positions match TRBD1. V trimming: 8 bases; J trimming: 4 bases; junction bases outside the gene matches: 4. The CDR3 loop spans 13 amino acids. Germline values: CDR1 MGHRA, CDR2 YSYEKL. This chain's CDR3 is CASGQGVITEAFF. The CDR3 bases are TGCGCCAGCGGACAGGGGGTAATCACTGAAGCTTTCTTT.

The chain uses TRBV2 and TRBJ2-1; D is perhaps TRBD1 (6 bases). Trimming took 2 bases from V and 8 from J, leaving 16 bases between them. The V gene's germline CDR1 is SNHLY and CDR2 FYNNEI. The CDR3 consists of 15 residues. CDR3 sequence (DNA): TGTGCCAGCAGTGAACCAGGACAGATTTTCGATGAGCAGTTCTTC. It yields the protein CASSEPGQIFDEQFF.

The CDR3, as DNA: TGCGCCAGCAGCCAGTCTCGACAGCAAATCAACACTGAAGCTTTCTTT. Its translation: CASSQSRQQINTEAFF. The V and J genes are TRBV4-1 and TRBJ1-1; TRBD1 is a possible D gene (5 bases). The CDR3 loop spans 16 amino acids. Trimming cost V 3 bases and J 2 bases, with 16 bases left between them. Per the germline V gene, CDR1 is MGHRA and CDR2 is YSYEKL.

This rearrangement joins TRBV11-2 to TRBJ1-1, with D hard to call. The V end lost 5 bases, the J end lost 0 bases, and 13 bases lay between the germline ends. CDR3 size: 15 residues. Germline V lookup: CDR1 SGHAT, CDR2 FQNNGV. CDR3 loop: CASSPVRGVNTEAFF. The CDR3 nucleotides are TGTGCCAGCAGCCCGGTCCGGGGAGTGAACACTGAAGCTTTCTTT.

The J gene is TRBJ2-5, the V gene TRBV5-4; TRBD1 might be the D (6 bases). Deletions cut 0 bases from V and 3 bases from J, with 9 bases between. The CDR3 totals 14 residues. The V gene's germline CDR1 is SGHNT and CDR2 YYREEE (reference sequence). Here the CDR3 DNA reads TGTGCCAGCAGCTTGGCACAGGGTGAAGAGACCCAGTACTTC. Its protein product is CASSLAQGEETQYF.

The CDR3 is CASSPVLLMNTEAFF. Here the CDR3 DNA reads TGTGCCAGCAGCCCCGTCCTCCTAATGAACACTGAAGCTTTCTTT. The chain recombines TRBV27 with TRBJ1-1; D gene ambiguous. CDR1 MNHEY and CDR2 SMNVEV come from the germline V gene (reference sequence). V gave up 6 bases and J gave up 0 bases, with 14 bases separating them. The length of the CDR3 is 15 residues.